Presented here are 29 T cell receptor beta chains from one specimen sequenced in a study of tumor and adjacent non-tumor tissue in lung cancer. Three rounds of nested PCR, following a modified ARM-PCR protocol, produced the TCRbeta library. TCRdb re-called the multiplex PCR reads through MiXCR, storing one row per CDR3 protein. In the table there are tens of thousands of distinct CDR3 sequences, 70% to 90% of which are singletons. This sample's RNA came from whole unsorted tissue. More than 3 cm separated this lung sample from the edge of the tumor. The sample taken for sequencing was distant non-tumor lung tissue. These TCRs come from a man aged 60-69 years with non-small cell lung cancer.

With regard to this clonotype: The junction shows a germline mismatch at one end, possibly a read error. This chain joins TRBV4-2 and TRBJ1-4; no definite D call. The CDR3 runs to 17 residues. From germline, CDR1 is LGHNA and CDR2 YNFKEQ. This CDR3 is CSSGQLSVAGNQEKLFF. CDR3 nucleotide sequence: TGTTCCAGCGGCCAGCTAAGCGTGGCGGGTAATCAGGAAAAACTGTTTTTT.

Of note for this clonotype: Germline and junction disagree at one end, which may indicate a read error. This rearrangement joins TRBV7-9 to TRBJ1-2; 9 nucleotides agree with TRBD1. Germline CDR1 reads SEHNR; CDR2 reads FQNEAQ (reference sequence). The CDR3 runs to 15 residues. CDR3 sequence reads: CANSFPRQGDGGYTF. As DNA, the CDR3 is TGTGCCAACAGCTTTCCGCGACAGGGGGACGGGGGCTACACCTTC.

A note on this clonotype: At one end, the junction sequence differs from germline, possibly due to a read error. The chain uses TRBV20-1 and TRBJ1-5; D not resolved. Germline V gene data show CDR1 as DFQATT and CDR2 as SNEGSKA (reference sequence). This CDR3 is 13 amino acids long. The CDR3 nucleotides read TGCAGTGCTAGACCAGGATACGGTGAGCCCCATCATTTT. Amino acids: CSARPGYGEPHHF.

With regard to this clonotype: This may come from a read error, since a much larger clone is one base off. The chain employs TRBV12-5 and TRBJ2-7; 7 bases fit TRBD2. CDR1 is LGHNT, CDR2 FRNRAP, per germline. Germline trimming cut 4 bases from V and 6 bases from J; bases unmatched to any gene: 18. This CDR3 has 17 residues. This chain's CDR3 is CASGSCLGGITPCEQYF. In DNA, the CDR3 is TGTGCTAGTGGTTCTTGCCTGGGAGGGATAACCCCTTGCGAGCAGTACTTC. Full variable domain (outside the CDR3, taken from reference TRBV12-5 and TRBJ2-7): DARVTQTPRHKVTEMGQEVTMRCQPILGHNTVFWYRQTMMQGLELLAYFRNRAPLDDSGMPKDRFSAEMPDATLATLKIQPSEPRDSAVYFCASGSCLGGITPCEQYFGPGTRLTVT.

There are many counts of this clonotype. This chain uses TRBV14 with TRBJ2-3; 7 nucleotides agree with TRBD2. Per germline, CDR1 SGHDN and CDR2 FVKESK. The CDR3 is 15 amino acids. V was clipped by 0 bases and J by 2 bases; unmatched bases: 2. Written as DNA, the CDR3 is TGTGCCAGCAGCCAAGACGGGGGGAACACAGATACGCAGTATTTT. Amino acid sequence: CASSQDGGNTDTQYF.

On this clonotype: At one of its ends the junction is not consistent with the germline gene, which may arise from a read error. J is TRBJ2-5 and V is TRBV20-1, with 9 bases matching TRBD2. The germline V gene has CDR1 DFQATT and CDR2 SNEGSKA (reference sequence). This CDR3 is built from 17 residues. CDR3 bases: TGCAGTGCTAGAGGGGAGGGCGCGGGAGGGCCCTCGAAGACTCAGTACTTC. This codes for CSARGEGAGGPSKTQYF.

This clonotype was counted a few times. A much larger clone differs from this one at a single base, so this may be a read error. Here the CDR3 DNA reads TGCAATGCTACCCGTGGGGACTCCCGCGGGAACACCATATATTTT. Encoded protein: CNATRGDSRGNTIYF. The V gene is TRBV20-1, the J gene TRBJ1-3; perhaps TRBD1 as D (5 bases). The CDR3 spans 15 residues. Germline V lookup: CDR1 DFQATT, CDR2 SNEGSKA (reference sequence).

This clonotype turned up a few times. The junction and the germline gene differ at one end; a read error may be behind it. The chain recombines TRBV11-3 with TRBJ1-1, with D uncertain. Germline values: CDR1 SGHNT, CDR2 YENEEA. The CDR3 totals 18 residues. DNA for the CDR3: TGTGCCAGCAGTTTAACGCCGAATCCGTATGGTCGGAACACTGAAGCATTCTTT. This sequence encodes CASSLTPNPYGRNTEAFF. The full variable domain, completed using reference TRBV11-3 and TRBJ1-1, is EAGVVQSPRYKIIEKKQPVAFWCNPISGHNTLYWYLQNLGQGPELLIRYENEEAVDDSQLPKDRFSAERLKGVDSTLKIQPAELGDSAVYLCASSLTPNPYGRNTEAFFGQGTRLTVV.

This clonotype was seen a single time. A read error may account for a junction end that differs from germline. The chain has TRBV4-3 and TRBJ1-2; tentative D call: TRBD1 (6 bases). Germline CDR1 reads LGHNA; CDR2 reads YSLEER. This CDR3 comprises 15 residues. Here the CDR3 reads CASSQDPQGGGGYAF. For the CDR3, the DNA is TGCGCCAGCAGTCAAGATCCACAGGGAGGAGGTGGCTACGCCTTC.

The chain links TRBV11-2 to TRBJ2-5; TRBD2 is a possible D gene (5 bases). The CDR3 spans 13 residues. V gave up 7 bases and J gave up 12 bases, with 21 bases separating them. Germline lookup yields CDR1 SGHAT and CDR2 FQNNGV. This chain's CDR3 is CASNSTGEETKYF. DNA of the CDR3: TGTGCCAGCAACTCTACCGGGGAAGAGACAAAGTACTTC.

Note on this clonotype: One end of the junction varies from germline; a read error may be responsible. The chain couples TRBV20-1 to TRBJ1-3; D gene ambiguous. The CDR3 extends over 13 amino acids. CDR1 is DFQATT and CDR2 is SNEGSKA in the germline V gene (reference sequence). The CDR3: CCAPTISGNTIYF. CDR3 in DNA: TGCTGTGCCCCGACCATCTCTGGAAACACCATATATTTT.

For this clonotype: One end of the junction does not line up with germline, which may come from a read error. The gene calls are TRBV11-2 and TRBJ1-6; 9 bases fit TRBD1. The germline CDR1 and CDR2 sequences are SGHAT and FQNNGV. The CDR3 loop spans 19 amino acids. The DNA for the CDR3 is TGTGCCAGCAGCTTAGCCCTTCGCCATGGACAGGGGACGTATTCACCCTTCCACTTT. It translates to CASSLALRHGQGTYSPFHF.

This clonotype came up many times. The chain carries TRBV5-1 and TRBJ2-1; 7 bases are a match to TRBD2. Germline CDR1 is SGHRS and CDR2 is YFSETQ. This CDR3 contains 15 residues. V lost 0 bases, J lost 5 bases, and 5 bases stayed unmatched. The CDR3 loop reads CASSLEGTNNNEQFF. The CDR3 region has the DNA TGCGCCAGCAGCTTGGAGGGGACTAATAACAATGAGCAGTTCTTC.

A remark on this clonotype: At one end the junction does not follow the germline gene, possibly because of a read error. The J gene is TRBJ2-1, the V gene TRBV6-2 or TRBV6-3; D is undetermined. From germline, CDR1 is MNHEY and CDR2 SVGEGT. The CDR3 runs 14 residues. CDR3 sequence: CASNDRIARNEQFF. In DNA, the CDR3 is TGTGCCAGCAACGACCGGATAGCCCGCAATGAACAGTTCTTC.

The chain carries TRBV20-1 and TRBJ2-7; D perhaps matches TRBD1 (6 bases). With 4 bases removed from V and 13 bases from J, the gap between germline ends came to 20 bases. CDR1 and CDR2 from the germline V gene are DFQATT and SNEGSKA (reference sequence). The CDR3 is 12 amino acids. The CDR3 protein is CSANDRTYGQYF. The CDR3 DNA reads TGCAGTGCTAATGACAGGACCTACGGGCAATACTTC.

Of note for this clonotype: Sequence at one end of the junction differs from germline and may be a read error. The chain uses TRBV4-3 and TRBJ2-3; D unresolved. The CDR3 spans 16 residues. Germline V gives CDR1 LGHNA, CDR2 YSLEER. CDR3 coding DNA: TGCGCCAGTAGCCAAGATGGAGTGGGCACCACAGATACGCAGTATTTT. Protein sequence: CASSQDGVGTTDTQYF.

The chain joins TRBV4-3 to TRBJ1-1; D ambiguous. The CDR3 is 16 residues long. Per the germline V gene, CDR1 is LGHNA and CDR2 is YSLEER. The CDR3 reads CTNSQDLSGSGTEAFF. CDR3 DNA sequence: TGCACCAACAGCCAAGATTTAAGTGGCAGCGGCACTGAAGCTTTCTTT.

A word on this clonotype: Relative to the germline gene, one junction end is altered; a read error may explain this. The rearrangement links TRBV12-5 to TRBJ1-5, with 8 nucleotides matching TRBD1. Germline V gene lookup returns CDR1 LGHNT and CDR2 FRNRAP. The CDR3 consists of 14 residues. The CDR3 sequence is CTSGMGDRGQPQHF. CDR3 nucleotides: TGTACTAGTGGCATGGGCGACAGGGGTCAGCCCCAGCATTTT.

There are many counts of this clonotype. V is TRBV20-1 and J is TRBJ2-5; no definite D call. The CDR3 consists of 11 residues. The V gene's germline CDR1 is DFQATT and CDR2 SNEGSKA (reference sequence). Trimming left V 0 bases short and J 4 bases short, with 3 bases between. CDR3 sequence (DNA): TGCAGTGCTAGAGAAGGAGAGACCCAGTACTTC. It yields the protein CSAREGETQYF.

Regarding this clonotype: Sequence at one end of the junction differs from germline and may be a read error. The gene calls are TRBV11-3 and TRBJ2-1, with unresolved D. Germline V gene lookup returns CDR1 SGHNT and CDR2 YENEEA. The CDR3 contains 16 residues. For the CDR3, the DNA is TGTACCAGTAGCTTTGGGGTCACGGGCTCCTACAATGAGCAGTTCTTC. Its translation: CTSSFGVTGSYNEQFF.

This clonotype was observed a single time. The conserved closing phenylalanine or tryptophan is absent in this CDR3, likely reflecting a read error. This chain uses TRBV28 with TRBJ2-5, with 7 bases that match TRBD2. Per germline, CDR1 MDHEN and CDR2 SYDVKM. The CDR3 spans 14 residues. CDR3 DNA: TGTGCAAGCAGTGGGGGGGGAGGAAGAGAGACCCAGTACTCC. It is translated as CASSGGGGRETQYS.

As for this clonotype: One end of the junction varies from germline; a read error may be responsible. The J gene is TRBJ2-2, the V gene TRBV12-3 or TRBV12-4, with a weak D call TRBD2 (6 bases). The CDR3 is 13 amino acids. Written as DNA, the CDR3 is TGTGCCAACAGTTCACTAGCTACCGGGGAGCTGCTTTTT. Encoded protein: CANSSLATGELLF.

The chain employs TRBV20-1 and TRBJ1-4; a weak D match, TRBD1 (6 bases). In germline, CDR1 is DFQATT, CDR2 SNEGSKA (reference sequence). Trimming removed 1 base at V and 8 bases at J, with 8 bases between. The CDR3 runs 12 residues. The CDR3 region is CSARGTDEKLFF. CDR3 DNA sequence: TGCAGTGCTAGAGGGACAGACGAAAAACTGTTTTTT.

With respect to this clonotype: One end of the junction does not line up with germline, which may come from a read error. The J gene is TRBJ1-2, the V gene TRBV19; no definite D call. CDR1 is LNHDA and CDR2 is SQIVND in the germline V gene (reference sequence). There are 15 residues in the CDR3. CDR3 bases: TGTGCCAGTAGTCCACAGACACAACGAAGGTCTGGCTACATCTTC. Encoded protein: CASSPQTQRRSGYIF.

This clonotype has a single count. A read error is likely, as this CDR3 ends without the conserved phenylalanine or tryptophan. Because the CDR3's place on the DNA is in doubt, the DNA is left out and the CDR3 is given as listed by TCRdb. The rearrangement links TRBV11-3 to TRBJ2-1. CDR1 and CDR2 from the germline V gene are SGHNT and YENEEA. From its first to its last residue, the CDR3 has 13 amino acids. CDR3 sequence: CASSLGQAVEQSL.

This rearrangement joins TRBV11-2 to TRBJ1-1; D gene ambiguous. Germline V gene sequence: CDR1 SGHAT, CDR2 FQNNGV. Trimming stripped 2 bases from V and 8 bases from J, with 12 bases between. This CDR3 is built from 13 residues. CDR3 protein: CASSLREVLEAFF. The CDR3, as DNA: TGTGCCAGCAGCTTAAGGGAGGTCCTGGAAGCTTTCTTT.

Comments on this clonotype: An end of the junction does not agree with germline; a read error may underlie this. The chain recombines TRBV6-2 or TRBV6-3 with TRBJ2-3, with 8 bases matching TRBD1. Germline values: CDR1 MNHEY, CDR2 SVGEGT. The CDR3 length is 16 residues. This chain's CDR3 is CASSHGTGGGTGTQYF. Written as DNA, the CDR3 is TGTGCCAGCAGTCACGGGACAGGAGGCGGCACAGGTACGCAGTATTTT.

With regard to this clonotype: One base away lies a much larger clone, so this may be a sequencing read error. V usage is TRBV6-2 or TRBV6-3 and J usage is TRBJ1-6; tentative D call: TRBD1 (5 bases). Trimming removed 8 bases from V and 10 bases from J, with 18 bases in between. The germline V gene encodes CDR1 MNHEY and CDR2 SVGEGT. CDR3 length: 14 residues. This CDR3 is CASHPTADFSPLHF. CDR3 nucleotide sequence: TGTGCCAGCCATCCGACAGCCGACTTCTCACCCCTCCACTTT.

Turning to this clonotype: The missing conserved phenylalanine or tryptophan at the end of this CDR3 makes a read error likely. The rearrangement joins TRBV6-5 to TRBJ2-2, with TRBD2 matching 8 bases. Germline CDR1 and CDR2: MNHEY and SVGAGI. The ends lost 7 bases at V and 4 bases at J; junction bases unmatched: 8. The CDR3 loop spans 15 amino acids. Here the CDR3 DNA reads TGTGCCAGCAAGAAAATCGGGGGGGTCACCGGGGAGCTGTTTTAT. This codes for CASKKIGGVTGELFY.